This TCR beta chain is from a study of shared clonotypes between healthy human individuals. Study-wide findings and caveats: Non-shared clonotypes were found to have lower generation probabilities than the clonotypes that were shared by all four of the sorted-subset donors.

A split of CD4+ cells into CD45RA+ naive and CD45RA-negative memory subsets was performed. A remark on this clone: Its antigen remains unidentified.

This CDR3 has 17 amino acids. Per the original methods: There were no quality scores in the junction-only immunoSEQ sequences, so filtering differed. Sequencing used immunoSEQ multiplex PCR; TCRdb keeps in-frame clones, though not all of them. V, J and clone size are taken as reported in that table, and D and trimming were inferred from the DNA itself. The table includes almost 750,000 clones, over 55% detected once. The genes are TRBV21-1 and TRBJ2-2; the table's TRBD2 call for D was not verified on the DNA. TRBV21-1 is a pseudogene. Sequenced: memory CD4+ T cells sorted from blood. This sample's subset: CD45RA-negative fraction. This TCR derives from a young woman in good health. The CDR3 loop reads CASGVIRREDGTGELFF. The CDR3 nucleotides are TGTGCCAGCGGCGTAATCAGGCGGGAAGATGGCACCGGGGAGCTGTTTTTT.